This T cell receptor (beta chain) stems from a study of cytomegalovirus exposure and HLA in healthy donors. About the research overall: Within an early data release were about 80 million unique TCRs drawn from HLA-typed donors. Regarding the study as a whole: Some V segments, including TRBV6-2 and TRBV6-3, were excluded as indistinguishable. Immune exposure information available was restricted to CMV serostatus.

As to this clone: Its matching antigen is unknown.

The V end was cut by 0 bases, the J end by 5 bases, with 10 bases between. There are 14 residues in the CDR3. Per the germline V gene, CDR1 is SGHAT and CDR2 is FQNNGV. PCR employed 60 Vbeta and 13 Jbeta primers. The authors' processing: An analysis that came later counted roughly 87 million unique TCR beta chains, 10 million to 11 million shared. Clones were read by immunoSEQ multiplex PCR, and TCRdb kept only the in-frame ones, dropping some. That table furnishes V, J and clone size, whereas the DNA furnished D and trimming. The sample has some 90,000 clones, just under 80% seen once; the top ten hold approximately 3.3%.

Material: PBMCs. The chain has TRBV11-2 and TRBJ1-1; D gene uncertain. The receptor was derived from a middle-aged woman in good health and CMV-seronegative. Here the CDR3 reads CASSLDRGVTEAFF. In nucleotides, the CDR3 is TGTGCCAGCAGCTTAGACAGAGGAGTAACTGAAGCTTTCTTT. Combining the CDR3 with reference TRBV11-2 and TRBJ1-1 gives the whole variable domain EAGVAQSPRYKIIEKRQSVAFWCNPISGHATLYWYQQILGQGPKLLIQFQNNGVVDDSQLPKDRFSAERLKGVDSTLKIQPAKLEDSAVYLCASSLDRGVTEAFFGQGTRLTVV.